The rows below give T cell receptor beta chains drawn from one sample of a study of immune reconstitution after stem cell transplant in scleroderma. From the RT-PCR reads, TCRdb called clonotypes with MiXCR, one entry per CDR3 protein. The sample records hundreds of distinct CDR3 sequences, under 25% being singletons. This material was obtained before or after autologous hematopoietic stem cell transplantation (not recorded which). All receptors come from a female donor with systemic sclerosis. The CDR3 runs from the conserved cysteine through the conserved F or W. Fields, in order: J gene, clone size, V gene, D gene, CDR3 protein, CDR3 DNA. A D gene is named only where the DNA matches it firmly. Not every row has a clone size; where given, it reads once, few, many or a size class.

>TRBJ2-1|few|TRBV2|TRBD2
CASSSPGLAGGGEQFF
TGTGCCAGCAGTTCCCCGGGACTAGCGGGTGGGGGTGAGCAGTTCTTC
>TRBJ2-1|large|TRBV6-2/TRBV6-3|NA
CASTLWGFYNEQFF
TGTGCCAGCACTCTCTGGGGCTTCTACAATGAGCAGTTCTTC
>TRBJ1-4|large|TRBV5-1|TRBD1
CASSLVTGGNEKLFF
TGCGCCAGCAGCTTGGTGACAGGGGGTAATGAAAAACTGTTTTTT
>TRBJ2-7|large|TRBV6-1|NA
CASSEGTDSPEQYF
TGTGCCAGCAGTGAAGGGACGGACAGCCCCGAACAGTACTTC
>TRBJ2-3|large|TRBV4-3|TRBD2
CASSQDGTSRYTQYF
TGCGCCAGCAGCCAAGATGGGACTAGTAGGTATACGCAGTATTTT
>TRBJ2-1|large|TRBV6-2/TRBV6-3|TRBD2
CASSYPRGGIDEQFF
TGTGCCAGCAGTTACCCTCGCGGGGGGATCGATGAGCAGTTCTTC
>TRBJ2-1|NA|TRBV4-1|TRBD2
CASSRLFGTSEYNEQFF
TGCGCCAGCAGCCGACTATTCGGGACTAGCGAGTACAATGAGCAGTTCTTC
>TRBJ2-2|large|TRBV9|TRBD2
CASSVGTSGNSGELFF
TGTGCCAGCAGCGTAGGGACTAGCGGGAATTCTGGGGAGCTGTTTTTT
>TRBJ1-1|large|TRBV6-5|TRBD1
CASSYGAGGVTEAFF
TGTGCCAGCAGTTACGGAGCAGGGGGTGTCACTGAAGCTTTCTTT
>TRBJ1-1|large|TRBV10-2|NA
CASTDGGRTEAFF
TGCGCCAGCACCGACGGGGGAAGGACTGAAGCTTTCTTT
>TRBJ1-2|medium-sized|TRBV7-2|NA
CASSLEEYGYTF
TGTGCCAGCAGCTTAGAGGAATATGGCTACACCTTC
>TRBJ1-2|large|TRBV15|NA
CATSRDYYGYTF
TGTGCCACCAGCAGAGATTACTATGGCTACACCTTC
>TRBJ2-7|large|TRBV7-2|TRBD1
CASSLTPGQGFDEQYF
TGTGCCAGCAGCTTAACTCCGGGACAGGGATTTGACGAGCAGTACTTC
>TRBJ1-4|NA|TRBV20-1|TRBD1
CSAPADRANEKLFF
TGCAGTGCTCCGGCGGACAGGGCTAATGAAAAACTGTTTTTT
>TRBJ2-1|large|TRBV2|TRBD2
CASETSGTYNEQFF
TGTGCCAGCGAAACTAGCGGGACGTACAATGAGCAGTTCTTC
>TRBJ1-5|large|TRBV6-2/TRBV6-3|NA
CASVKRAGQPQHF
TGTGCCAGCGTAAAGAGGGCCGGGCAGCCCCAGCATTTT
>TRBJ2-5|large|TRBV23-1|TRBD2
CASSQPSKVGLAGEETQYF
TGCGCCAGCAGTCAACCGTCAAAGGTTGGACTAGCGGGGGAAGAGACCCAGTACTTC
>TRBJ1-6|NA|TRBV20-1|NA
CSPGRGRSPLHF
TGCTCCCCAGGCAGGGGCAGATCACCCCTCCACTTT
>TRBJ2-7|NA|TRBV2|NA
CASNEPFTYEQYF
TGTGCCAGCAATGAACCCTTTACCTACGAGCAGTACTTC
>TRBJ2-3|large|TRBV20-1|NA
CSAELVNTDTQYF
TGCAGTGCCGAACTCGTTAACACAGATACGCAGTATTTT
>TRBJ1-1|few|TRBV28|NA
CASSSWYTEAFF
TGTGCCAGCAGCTCATGGTACACTGAAGCTTTCTTT
>TRBJ2-1|NA|TRBV4-2|TRBD2
CASSRRLAEADNEQFF
TGTGCCAGCAGTCGTCGACTAGCGGAGGCTGACAATGAGCAGTTCTTC
>TRBJ2-7|NA|TRBV27|NA
CASSPTSAGEQYF
TGTGCCAGCAGTCCGACATCGGCCGGCGAGCAGTACTTC
>TRBJ1-4|NA|TRBV3-1|TRBD1
CASSAYRGPGEKLFF
TGTGCCAGCAGCGCCTACAGGGGGCCAGGGGAAAAACTGTTTTTT
>TRBJ2-3|large|TRBV30|NA
CAGSPSVVDTQYF
TGTGCTGGATCTCCTAGCGTCGTGGATACGCAGTATTTT
>TRBJ2-3|NA|TRBV20-1|TRBD2
CSARDPIAGEVDTQYF
TGCAGTGCTAGGGACCCGATAGCGGGAGAGGTAGATACGCAGTATTTT
>TRBJ1-5|large|TRBV6-2/TRBV6-3|NA
CASSYPRDQLQHF
TGTGCCAGCAGTTACCCTAGGGATCAGCTCCAGCATTTT
>TRBJ1-6|NA|TRBV6-5|NA
CASSYKGRPNSPLHF
TGTGCCAGCAGTTACAAGGGCCGGCCAAATTCACCCCTCCACTTT
>TRBJ2-4|few|TRBV7-9|NA
CASSLGHPNIQYF
TGTGCCAGCAGCTTGGGCCACCCAAACATTCAGTACTTC
>TRBJ2-7|few|TRBV20-1|NA
CSARPWVVYEQYF
TGCAGTGCTAGGCCTTGGGTTGTCTACGAGCAGTACTTC
>TRBJ2-1|large|TRBV30|NA
CACSQGIGYNEQFF
TGTGCCTGTTCTCAGGGGATAGGGTACAATGAGCAGTTCTTC
>TRBJ2-3|NA|TRBV5-1|NA
CASSWDLTFRTDTQYF
TGCGCCAGCAGCTGGGACCTGACCTTTCGCACAGATACGCAGTATTTT
>TRBJ1-2|NA|TRBV15|TRBD1
CATSRDETGNYGYTF
TGTGCCACCAGCAGAGATGAGACAGGGAACTATGGCTACACCTTC
>TRBJ2-7|large|TRBV7-2|NA
CASSPGPNYEQYF
TGTGCCAGCAGCCCGGGACCTAACTACGAGCAGTACTTC
>TRBJ2-2|large|TRBV27|TRBD2
CTSSLLASGSPGELFF
TGCACCAGCAGTTTATTGGCTAGCGGGAGTCCCGGGGAGCTGTTTTTT
>TRBJ1-2|NA|TRBV20-1|TRBD1
CSAREDRGRDYGYTF
TGCAGTGCTAGAGAGGACAGGGGGCGCGACTATGGCTACACCTTC
>TRBJ1-1|large|TRBV6-1|NA
CASSEALGGGIEAFF
TGTGCCAGCAGTGAAGCGCTTGGGGGCGGAATAGAAGCTTTCTTT
>TRBJ2-7|large|TRBV11-2|NA
CASRTPQGPLTYEQYF
TGTGCCAGCAGGACACCCCAGGGCCCTCTTACCTACGAGCAGTACTTC
>TRBJ1-2|large|TRBV2|NA
CASSESWLGYGYTF
TGTGCCAGCAGTGAGAGTTGGTTAGGGTATGGCTACACCTTC
>TRBJ1-1|large|TRBV3-1|TRBD1
CASRSSGGTEAFF
TGTGCCAGCAGGTCATCAGGGGGGACTGAAGCTTTCTTT
>TRBJ1-5|large|TRBV20-1|TRBD1
CSASERTGFNQPQHF
TGCAGTGCTAGCGAACGGACAGGTTTTAATCAGCCCCAGCATTTT
>TRBJ1-4|large|TRBV29-1|NA
CSVEPSRGEKLFF
TGCAGCGTTGAGCCCAGTCGCGGGGAAAAACTGTTTTTT
>TRBJ2-1|NA|TRBV4-3|TRBD1
CASSLHMGTGYNEQFF
TGCGCCAGCAGCCTTCATATGGGGACAGGGTACAATGAGCAGTTCTTC
>TRBJ2-1|few|TRBV18|TRBD2
CASSPRLAGYNEQFF
TGTGCCAGCTCACCTAGGCTAGCGGGCTACAATGAGCAGTTCTTC
>TRBJ1-4|large|TRBV5-1|TRBD1
CASSPGQGVKLFF
TGCGCCAGCAGCCCTGGACAGGGAGTAAAACTGTTTTTT
>TRBJ1-5|few|TRBV5-5|NA
CASSLDWNQNQPQHF
TGTGCCAGCAGCTTGGATTGGAACCAGAATCAGCCCCAGCATTTT
>TRBJ2-2|NA|TRBV24-1|NA
CATSDFRGNGELFF
TGTGCCACCAGTGATTTTCGGGGAAACGGGGAGCTGTTTTTT